The 10 T cell receptor beta chains given below trace back to one sample, sequenced in a study of shared clonotypes between healthy human individuals. The protocol was immunoSEQ multiplex PCR, while the TCRdb copy is restricted to in-frame clones and leaves out a portion. The table includes about 2.4 million clones, approximately 92% detected once. Sample: naive CD4+ T cells sorted from blood. Documented subset: CD45RA+ positively selected. The receptors stem from a man between 18 and 35 years old in good health.

To note about this clone: At one end, the junction sequence differs from germline, possibly due to a read error. The rearrangement links TRBV7-7 to TRBJ2-1, with D hard to call. Germline values: CDR1 SSHAT, CDR2 FNYEAQ (reference sequence). There are 13 residues in the CDR3. CDR3 sequence reads: CASSLAGVNEQFF. DNA for the CDR3: TGTGCTAGCAGCTTAGCAGGCGTAAATGAGCAGTTCTTC.

The chain carries TRBV5-1 and TRBJ2-1; TRBD2 matches at 12 bases. The germline gives CDR1 SGHRS, CDR2 YFSETQ. This CDR3 has 17 amino acids. V trimming: 3 bases; J trimming: 4 bases; junction bases outside the gene matches: 8. The CDR3 loop is CASSSRTSGITYNEQFF. In DNA, the CDR3 is TGCGCCAGCAGCTCGAGGACTAGCGGGATAACATACAATGAGCAGTTCTTC.

In the case of this clone: The same CDR3 arises from other DNA sequences in this sample as well. The chain employs TRBV10-3 and TRBJ2-1; D might be TRBD1 or TRBD2, each matching 6 bases. The ends were cut back, 4 bases at V and 0 bases at J, with 10 bases in the middle. This CDR3 is 15 amino acids long. The V gene's germline CDR1 is ENHRY and CDR2 SYGVKD. The CDR3 loop reads CAISGGGSSYNEQFF. The CDR3 bases are TGTGCCATCAGTGGAGGGGGGAGCTCCTACAATGAGCAGTTCTTC.

J is TRBJ1-1 and V is TRBV19; 11 bases align to TRBD1. Trimming cost V 4 bases and J 0 bases; bases outside gene matches: 10. Germline V gene sequence: CDR1 LNHDA, CDR2 SQIVND (reference sequence). The CDR3 spans 18 residues. In DNA form, the CDR3 reads TGTGCCAGTAGTAATCCGGGACAGGGGGTCCCCATGAACACTGAAGCTTTCTTT. It is translated as CASSNPGQGVPMNTEAFF.

The chain uses TRBV27 and TRBJ1-2; tentatively, D is TRBD1 (5 bases). Per the germline V gene, CDR1 is MNHEY and CDR2 is SMNVEV (reference sequence). V lost 6 bases to trimming and J lost 2 bases, with 13 bases between them. CDR3 length equals 14 residues. The CDR3 sequence: CASREPGGNYGYTF. CDR3 coding DNA: TGTGCCAGCAGGGAACCCGGGGGAAACTATGGCTACACCTTC.

CDR3 sequence (DNA): TGCGCCAGCAGCTTGGCGGCTAGCGGGAGTTCAGATACGCAGTATTTT. It specifies CASSLAASGSSDTQYF. The chain recombines TRBV5-1 with TRBJ2-3; TRBD2 matches at 10 bases. The CDR3 consists of 16 residues. With V trimmed by 0 bases and J by 4 bases, 5 bases remained unmatched. Germline values: CDR1 SGHRS, CDR2 YFSETQ.

J is TRBJ1-1 and V is TRBV11-2, with D unresolved. CDR1 and CDR2 from the germline V gene are SGHAT and FQNNGV. The CDR3 has 13 amino acids. Trimming took off 7 bases at V and 0 bases at J, with 9 bases between the two ends. The CDR3 reads CASTTSMNTEAFF. CDR3 nucleotide sequence: TGTGCCAGCACCACTAGCATGAACACTGAAGCTTTCTTT. Complete variable domain (other parts from reference TRBV11-2 and TRBJ1-1): EAGVAQSPRYKIIEKRQSVAFWCNPISGHATLYWYQQILGQGPKLLIQFQNNGVVDDSQLPKDRFSAERLKGVDSTLKIQPAKLEDSAVYLCASTTSMNTEAFFGQGTRLTVV.

Concerning this clone: This sample includes further DNA sequences coding for the same CDR3. CDR3 protein: CASSPPGQGSYEQYF. The DNA of the CDR3 is TGTGCCAGCAGCCCACCGGGACAGGGCTCCTACGAGCAGTACTTC. The chain recombines TRBV5-4 with TRBJ2-7; TRBD1 aligns across 9 bases. The CDR3 has 15 amino acids. Looked up from germline, CDR1 is SGHNT and CDR2 is YYREEE (reference sequence). Unmatched junction bases numbered 5, after V lost 4 bases and J lost 0 bases.

Details on this clone: One end of the junction fails to match germline, which may point to a read error. The rearrangement links TRBV6-5 to TRBJ2-1; TRBD2 agrees at 13 bases. CDR1 is MNHEY and CDR2 is SVGAGI in the germline V gene. The CDR3 loop spans 15 amino acids. CDR3 sequence (DNA): TGTGCCAGCACTTACAAACTAGCGGGGGGGAGTGAGCAGTTCTTC. It specifies CASTYKLAGGSEQFF.

The chain links TRBV7-3 to TRBJ2-5, with 11 positions matching TRBD2. The CDR3 runs 15 residues. Trimming at V came to 3 bases and at J to 5 bases, leaving 5 bases not matched to a gene. Germline values: CDR1 SGHTA, CDR2 FQGTGA. CDR3 residues: CASSFSGGASETQYF. CDR3 nucleotides: TGTGCCAGCAGCTTTAGCGGGGGGGCCTCCGAGACCCAGTACTTC.